This T cell receptor beta chain was profiled in a study of Tregs in tolerant kidney transplant recipients. Findings and caveats of the study: Biological reproducibility was not directly addressed in this study. The most relevant donor-specific Treg TCRbeta repertoire apparently came from expansion with activated donor B cells.

Using immunoSEQ multiplex PCR, the repertoire was profiled, and TCRdb retains in-frame clones only, with some absent. The sample contains fewer than 60,000 clones, about 89% of which appear only once. CDR3 size: 15 residues. Germline CDR1 SGDLS, CDR2 YYNGEE. The J segment lost 6 bases and the V segment lost 3 bases, leaving 8 bases of the junction unmatched. Worth noting for this clone: What it binds is unknown.

Related graft donors supplied nonmyeloablative bone marrow transplants, and mixed chimerism was transient. The source of this sequence is a human patient who received a combined kidney and bone marrow transplant. A subset of T cells may come from the graft donor. The chain combines TRBV9 with TRBJ2-2; 7 nucleotides line up with TRBD1. The material sequenced was CD8+ T cells from blood (PBMCs), taken 24 months after the transplant. The CDR3, as DNA: TGTGCCAGCAGCGGTACAGGGGCTTTCTCCGGGGAGCTGTTTTTT. Protein: CASSGTGAFSGELFF.